Listed below are T cell receptor beta chains from one sample, sequenced in a study of cytomegalovirus exposure and HLA in healthy donors. Only in-frame clones appear in the TCRdb table, and some are missing; sequencing was by immunoSEQ multiplex PCR. The table lists tens of thousands of clones, over 70% of them singletons. The sequenced sample consisted of PBMCs. The receptors stem from a human donor in good health. CDR3s include the opening cysteine and the closing phenylalanine or tryptophan.

J	V	CDR3
TRBJ2-3	TRBV5-4	CASRRTGGTDTQYF
TRBJ2-7	TRBV7-2	CASSLQGRGYEQYF
TRBJ2-7	TRBV13	CASSTSPTGTVPYGQYF
TRBJ1-5	TRBV7-8	CASSPTGKQPQHF
TRBJ1-2	TRBV28	CASSPGGSYGYTF
TRBJ2-1	TRBV9	CASSVEAGRGYNEQFF
TRBJ1-4	TRBV18	CASSPSQGRGEKLFF
TRBJ2-2	TRBV29-1	CSVGLAQTGELFF
TRBJ2-5	TRBV5-6	CASSLERGAQGTQYF
TRBJ2-2	TRBV30	CAWAGLAEEGGELFF
TRBJ1-5	TRBV15	CATSRDPGREPQHF
TRBJ2-2	TRBV30	CAWSVQGFTGELFF
TRBJ2-3	TRBV9	CASSTGTAEGADTQYF
TRBJ1-2	TRBV2	CASSDWEQGARGYTF
TRBJ1-2	TRBV27	CASSEDRGLGYTF
TRBJ2-3	TRBV2	CATEAGTRVSTDTQYF
TRBJ1-5	TRBV6-1	CASSSSTATLRIQHF
TRBJ1-1	TRBV27	CASSLGMTCEAFF
TRBJ1-2	TRBV5-1	CASGPGGIDGYTF
TRBJ2-1	TRBV5-1	CASSMMGLAGGSYNEQFF
TRBJ2-4	TRBV19	CASSDIAKNIQYF
TRBJ1-2	TRBV28	CASRVGQGENYGYTF
TRBJ2-3	TRBV28	CASSLYSRMPDTQYF
TRBJ2-1	TRBV12-5	CASGLGALTGRWNEQFF
TRBJ1-5	TRBV4-1	CASSQDGTGGSNQPQHF
TRBJ1-3	TRBV5-6	CASSYLDRDDGNTIYF
TRBJ1-6	TRBV10-1	CASTKDSPIRDSPLHF
TRBJ2-5	TRBV7-6	CASTVGTSGLRSETQYF
TRBJ2-7	TRBV6-5	CATQRGTQNGEQYF
TRBJ2-7	TRBV6-6	CASSWGSISYEQYF
TRBJ2-2	TRBV4-1	CASSQGPLGLAGRTGELFF
TRBJ1-1	TRBV7-9	CASSLGDYSRTEAFF